Each of the 32 T cell receptor beta chains below was sequenced from the same sample in a study of shared T cell receptors in the human thymus. The table came from immunoSEQ multiplex PCR; TCRdb's copy has only in-frame clones and leaves some out. The sample includes 500,000 to 750,000 clones, 88% of them seen just once. This same sample was also part of a study on human thymus T cells.

Sequencing was performed on thymocytes. These receptors were collected from a boy in the first two years of life with a congenital heart defect.

The genes are TRBV7-2 and TRBJ2-3; 13 nucleotides align to TRBD2. Losses at the gene ends were 2 bases for V and 4 bases for J; bases not matched to a gene: 6. In germline, CDR1 is SGHTA, CDR2 FQGNSA. The CDR3 spans 17 residues. The CDR3 nucleotides are TGTGCCAGCAGCTTATCCTGGACTAGCGGGAGCCCAGATACGCAGTATTTT. Translation: CASSLSWTSGSPDTQYF.

The chain combines TRBV19 with TRBJ2-1; D not certain. The CDR3 runs 17 residues. The germline gives CDR1 LNHDA, CDR2 SQIVND (reference sequence). V was trimmed by 2 bases and J by 4 bases, leaving 18 bases between them. The CDR3: CASSIRIRQRPYNEQFF. The CDR3 nucleotides read TGTGCCAGTAGTATAAGAATCAGGCAGAGACCTTACAATGAGCAGTTCTTC.

The chain has TRBV5-5 and TRBJ1-2; 11 nucleotides agree with TRBD1. J lost 2 bases, V lost 0 bases, and 6 bases had no gene match. The germline V gene has CDR1 SGHKS and CDR2 YYEKEE (reference sequence). This CDR3 comprises 17 residues. CDR3 sequence reads: CASSLVGQGEVNYGYTF. The DNA for the CDR3 is TGTGCCAGCAGCTTGGTGGGACAGGGGGAAGTAAACTATGGCTACACCTTC.

CDR3 sequence reads: CASSLEAGAKYEQYF. In nucleotides, the CDR3 is TGTGCCAGCAGCTTAGAGGCGGGAGCGAAGTACGAGCAGTACTTC. J is TRBJ2-7 and V is TRBV11-3; 7 bases match TRBD2. Germline V gene sequence: CDR1 SGHNT, CDR2 YENEEA. The length of the CDR3 is 15 residues. V dropped 0 bases and J dropped 4; count of bases not matched to a gene: 6.

The V and J genes are TRBV29-1 and TRBJ2-7; 15 nucleotides match TRBD2. V lost 4 bases and J lost 0; bases outside the gene matches: 7. Germline V gene lookup returns CDR1 SQVTM and CDR2 ANQGSEA. This CDR3 is built from 17 residues. CDR3 coding DNA: TGCAGCGTTGGGGGACTAGCGGGAGGTCCAAGCTCCTACGAGCAGTACTTC. This translates into CSVGGLAGGPSSYEQYF.

As concerns this clone: Other nucleotide sequences from this sample produce the same CDR3. The chain uses TRBV7-2 and TRBJ2-5, with a tentative D call TRBD1 (5 bases). The CDR3 loop spans 15 amino acids. Trimming removed 0 bases at V and 3 bases at J, with 11 bases between. In germline, CDR1 is SGHTA, CDR2 FQGNSA. CDR3 sequence: CASSLAGGREETQYF. For the CDR3, the DNA is TGTGCCAGCAGCTTAGCTGGTGGCAGGGAAGAGACCCAGTACTTC.

The chain joins TRBV7-9 to TRBJ2-1; tentatively, D is TRBD2 (5 bases). Germline lookup yields CDR1 SEHNR and CDR2 FQNEAQ (reference sequence). V lost 5 bases to trimming and J lost 6 bases, with 14 bases between them. CDR3 length equals 14 residues. This CDR3 reads CASSRGPRGNEQFF. The DNA of the CDR3 is TGTGCCAGCAGCCGCGGACCACGGGGCAATGAGCAGTTCTTC.

The gene calls are TRBV19 and TRBJ1-4; 8 positions match TRBD1. Germline-derived CDR1 and CDR2 are LNHDA and SQIVND (reference sequence). The CDR3 loop spans 19 amino acids. Losses at the gene ends were 5 bases for V and 1 base for J; bases not matched to a gene: 15. As DNA, the CDR3 is TGTGCCAGTAGTCCCGGACAGGGAAGGCCGGGGGTAACTAATGAAAAACTGTTTTTT. This sequence encodes CASSPGQGRPGVTNEKLFF.

This clone was recorded only once. This rearrangement joins TRBV11-3 to TRBJ2-7, with 12 bases matching TRBD2. The CDR3 spans 18 residues. Trimming removed 4 bases from V and 3 bases from J; junction bases left unmatched: 13. Germline assignment: CDR1 SGHNT and CDR2 YENEEA. The CDR3 sequence: CASSSPSGRDLQLYEQYF. CDR3 sequence (DNA): TGTGCCAGCAGCTCGCCTAGCGGGAGGGACCTCCAGCTCTACGAGCAGTACTTC.

V usage is TRBV11-3 and J usage is TRBJ2-7, with D tentatively TRBD1 (6 bases). Germline V gene lookup returns CDR1 SGHNT and CDR2 YENEEA. The CDR3 consists of 17 residues. The V end was cut by 0 bases, the J end by 2 bases, with 17 bases between. The CDR3 loop reads CASSLDFANRAPYEQYF. The CDR3 DNA reads TGTGCCAGCAGCTTAGATTTTGCGAACAGGGCTCCCTACGAGCAGTACTTC.

The chain combines TRBV5-4 with TRBJ1-1, with 9 nucleotides matching TRBD1. There are 19 residues in the CDR3. Germline CDR1 SGHNT, CDR2 YYREEE (reference sequence). With 2 bases clipped from V and 3 bases from J, the junction kept 17 bases outside the gene matches. The DNA of the CDR3 is TGTGCCAGCAGCTTAGGGACAGGGATAGGTTTAGGTGGGTACACTGAAGCTTTCTTT. It specifies CASSLGTGIGLGGYTEAFF.

The rearrangement uses TRBV7-8 and TRBJ2-1; TRBD2 matches 10 bases. The V gene end was trimmed by 4 bases and the J gene end by 8 bases; junction bases not matched to a gene: 17. This CDR3 spans 18 amino acids. CDR1 and CDR2 from the germline V gene are SGHVS and FQNEAQ. The CDR3 sequence: CASSSLNPGLAISDEQFF. DNA of the CDR3: TGTGCCAGCAGCTCCCTCAACCCGGGACTAGCGATCTCCGATGAGCAGTTCTTC.

The CDR3 DNA is TGTGCCAGCAGCGTAGCTAAGGTAGCGGGGGGCTTAGGGGGCGTCCAAGAGACCCAGTACTTC. Protein sequence: CASSVAKVAGGLGGVQETQYF. The chain carries TRBV9 and TRBJ2-5; 10 nucleotides match TRBD2. CDR3 size: 21 residues. J was trimmed by 1 base and V by 0 bases; bases with no gene match: 18. From germline, CDR1 is SGDLS and CDR2 YYNGEE.

The V call is TRBV7-2, the J call TRBJ2-1; TRBD2 is a possible D gene (7 bases). CDR1 and CDR2 from the germline V gene are SGHTA and FQGNSA. The V end lost 5 bases, the J end lost 5 bases, and 16 bases lay between the germline ends. This CDR3 has 15 amino acids. This chain's CDR3 is CASSRGDYGDNEQFF. As DNA, the CDR3 is TGTGCCAGCAGCAGGGGGGACTACGGCGACAATGAGCAGTTCTTC.

This clone came up once. V is TRBV11-1 and J is TRBJ2-7, with D possibly TRBD2 on 5 matching bases. CDR1 is SGHAT and CDR2 is FQDESV in the germline V gene (reference sequence). Trimming cost V 0 bases and J 5 bases, with 11 bases left between them. The CDR3 totals 14 residues. In nucleotides, the CDR3 is TGTGCCAGCAGCTTAGCGGGAGATAGGAACGAGCAGTACTTC. Protein product: CASSLAGDRNEQYF. The full variable domain, its missing parts supplied by reference TRBV11-1 and TRBJ2-7, is EAEVAQSPRYKITEKSQAVAFWCDPISGHATLYWYRQILGQGPELLVQFQDESVVDDSQLPKDRFSAERLKGVDSTLKIQPAELGDSAMYLCASSLAGDRNEQYFGPGTRLTVT.

The rearrangement uses TRBV27 and TRBJ2-2, with TRBD1 matching 7 bases. V was clipped by 5 bases and J by 2 bases; unmatched bases: 8. In germline, CDR1 is MNHEY, CDR2 SMNVEV (reference sequence). The CDR3 sequence is 16 residues long. The CDR3 DNA reads TGTGCCAGCAGTCCGCAGACAGGGCCAAACACCGGGGAGCTGTTTTTT. Amino acid sequence: CASSPQTGPNTGELFF.

This chain links TRBV15 with TRBJ2-5; maybe TRBD1 (6 bases). The CDR3 runs to 17 residues. Germline V CDR1 and CDR2: LNHNV, YYDKDF (reference sequence). Trimming cost V 0 bases and J 5 bases, with 19 bases left between them. CDR3 DNA sequence: TGTGCCACCAGCAGAGATCTCTCCTCGAACAGGGATGAGACCCAGTACTTC. This sequence encodes CATSRDLSSNRDETQYF. Together with reference TRBV15 and TRBJ2-5, the CDR3 gives the full variable domain: DAMVIQNPRYQVTQFGKPVTLSCSQTLNHNVMYWYQQKSSQAPKLLFHYYDKDFNNEADTPDNFQSRRPNTSFCFLDIRSPGLGDTAMYLCATSRDLSSNRDETQYFGPGTRLLVL.

This chain links TRBV6-6 with TRBJ1-4, with 10 bases matching TRBD1. The CDR3 extends over 16 amino acids. The V and J ends lost 2 bases and 5 bases, in that order; junction bases with no gene match: 5. Germline CDR1 MNHNY, CDR2 SVGAGI (reference sequence). The CDR3 loop is CASSYRKDRGNEKLFF. CDR3 DNA: TGTGCCAGCAGTTACCGGAAGGACAGGGGGAATGAAAAACTGTTTTTT.

Here the CDR3 DNA reads TGTGCCAGCAGTGAATTCGACGGGAGCCCCTACGAGCAGTACTTC. This sequence encodes CASSEFDGSPYEQYF. The genes are TRBV25-1 and TRBJ2-7; possible D gene TRBD2, 6 bases. The CDR3 consists of 15 residues. CDR1 and CDR2 from the germline V gene are MGHDK and SYGVNS. Trimming cost V 1 base and J 2 bases, with 12 bases left between them.

The J gene is TRBJ2-7, the V gene TRBV28; TRBD1 is a possible D gene (5 bases). CDR1 and CDR2 from the germline V gene are MDHEN and SYDVKM. The CDR3 has 16 residues. V was trimmed by 5 bases and J by 2 bases, leaving 19 bases between them. CDR3 loop: CASSPAARVLAYEQYF. The CDR3 coding sequence is TGTGCCAGCAGTCCGGCGGCCAGGGTGTTGGCCTACGAGCAGTACTTC.

V gene TRBV7-2 combines with J gene TRBJ2-3; 10 nucleotides agree with TRBD2. The length of the CDR3 is 15 residues. In germline, CDR1 is SGHTA, CDR2 FQGNSA. V lost 5 bases and J lost 1; bases outside the gene matches: 3. For the CDR3, the DNA is TGTGCCAGCAGCACCACTAGCGGGGGCACAGATACGCAGTATTTT. Its protein is CASSTTSGGTDTQYF.

This clone has more than one count but fewer than ten. The rearrangement uses TRBV4-3 and TRBJ1-1; unclear D gene. The CDR3 runs 14 residues. Germline V gene data show CDR1 as LGHNA and CDR2 as YSLEER. V was cut by 3 bases and J by 0 bases, with 8 bases left in between. CDR3 amino acids: CASSQSVMNTEAFF. As DNA, the CDR3 is TGCGCCAGCAGCCAGTCAGTAATGAACACTGAAGCTTTCTTT.

This chain joins TRBV4-3 and TRBJ1-2, with D uncertain. The V end lost 4 bases, the J end lost 4 bases, and 10 bases lay between the germline ends. This CDR3 contains 13 residues. Germline assignment: CDR1 LGHNA and CDR2 YSLEER. The CDR3 reads CASSRGAFYGYTF. DNA for the CDR3: TGCGCCAGCAGCCGAGGAGCTTTCTATGGCTACACCTTC.

V and J are TRBV2 and TRBJ2-7; 13 bases line up with TRBD2. Germline V CDR1 and CDR2: SNHLY, FYNNEI. The CDR3 covers 16 residues. V trimming: 6 bases; J trimming: 5 bases; junction bases outside the gene matches: 10. DNA of the CDR3: TGTGCCAGCAGCCACACTAGCGGGAGGGATTGCGACGAGCAGTACTTC. Amino acid sequence: CASSHTSGRDCDEQYF.

This chain uses TRBV7-3 with TRBJ2-7; 11 bases line up with TRBD2. The CDR3 is 15 amino acids. The germline V gene encodes CDR1 SGHTA and CDR2 FQGTGA. Unmatched junction bases numbered 5, after V lost 1 base and J lost 6 bases. CDR3: CASSLKPTSGGEQYF. CDR3 nucleotides: TGTGCCAGCAGCTTAAAGCCCACTAGCGGGGGCGAGCAGTACTTC.

J is TRBJ1-1 and V is TRBV27; no clear D gene. The CDR3 is made up of 14 amino acids. Germline V CDR1 and CDR2: MNHEY, SMNVEV (reference sequence). The V end lost 5 bases, the J end lost 9 bases, and 19 bases lay between the germline ends. The DNA for the CDR3 is TGTGCCAGCAGTCCGAGGGAGGGTGGCTCCAAAGCTTTCTTT. As protein: CASSPREGGSKAFF.

The chain carries TRBV28 and TRBJ1-2, with 7 bases that match TRBD1. CDR1 MDHEN and CDR2 SYDVKM come from the germline V gene. V was clipped by 5 bases and J by 8 bases; unmatched bases: 11. The CDR3 extends over 14 amino acids. The DNA of the CDR3 is TGTGCCAGCAGTCTCGCGGGACAGTTCCGCGGCTACACCTTC. Translated, it gives CASSLAGQFRGYTF.

V gene TRBV6-6 combines with J gene TRBJ2-1, with 10 bases lining up with TRBD1. Trimming cost V 8 bases and J 8 bases; bases outside gene matches: 15. Per the germline V gene, CDR1 is MNHNY and CDR2 is SVGAGI (reference sequence). The CDR3 consists of 16 residues. The CDR3 loop is CASATGEDRGSDEQFF. CDR3 DNA: TGTGCCAGCGCCACCGGGGAGGACAGGGGGAGTGATGAGCAGTTCTTC.

The V gene is TRBV2, the J gene TRBJ2-3; 10 nucleotides agree with TRBD2. V lost 8 bases to trimming and J lost 1 base; unmatched junction nucleotides: 6. The CDR3 contains 15 residues. From germline, CDR1 is SNHLY and CDR2 FYNNEI. The chain's CDR3 is CASRAGTSGTDTQYF. Written as DNA, the CDR3 is TGTGCCAGCCGGGCAGGGACTAGCGGCACAGATACGCAGTATTTT. Supplemented by reference TRBV2 and TRBJ2-3, the full variable domain reads EPEVTQTPSHQVTQMGQEVILRCVPISNHLYFYWYRQILGQKVEFLVSFYNNEISEKSEIFDDQFSVERPDGSNFTLKIRSTKLEDSAMYFCASRAGTSGTDTQYFGPGTRLTVL.

The V call is TRBV6-5, the J call TRBJ2-3; 7 bases fit TRBD1. Trimming cost V 4 bases and J 4 bases; bases outside gene matches: 5. Germline lookup yields CDR1 MNHEY and CDR2 SVGAGI. The length of the CDR3 is 14 residues. The CDR3 DNA follows: TGTGCCAGCAGTTTTCCAGGGGGTCCAGATACGCAGTATTTT. Amino acids: CASSFPGGPDTQYF.

The chain's CDR3 is CSVDRAGGPQETQYF. CDR3 coding DNA: TGCAGCGTTGATAGGGCAGGGGGTCCTCAAGAGACCCAGTACTTC. The chain has TRBV29-1 and TRBJ2-5; TRBD1 aligns across 7 bases. In germline, CDR1 is SQVTM, CDR2 ANQGSEA. J was trimmed by 2 bases and V by 3 bases; bases with no gene match: 9. The CDR3 is 15 residues long. Using reference TRBV29-1 and TRBJ2-5 for the parts outside the CDR3, the full variable domain is SAVISQKPSRDICQRGTSLTIQCQVDSQVTMMFWYRQQPGQSLTLIATANQGSEATYESGFVIDKFPISRPNLTFSTLTVSNMSPEDSSIYLCSVDRAGGPQETQYFGPGTRLLVL.

J is TRBJ2-2 and V is TRBV19, with D possibly TRBD2 on 5 matching bases. This CDR3 region has 13 residues. Germline V gene sequence: CDR1 LNHDA, CDR2 SQIVND (reference sequence). Trimming stripped 7 bases from V and 5 bases from J, with 11 bases between. The CDR3: CASKDWRTGELFF. The CDR3 DNA is TGTGCCAGTAAAGACTGGAGGACCGGGGAGCTGTTTTTT.